Sequencing of this T cell receptor beta chain was carried out in a study of regulatory T cells in long-lasting Graves disease. The sample holds many counts of this clonotype. The antigen remains unidentified. Study-level results: Persistent disease showed a preference for TRBV28, TRBJ1-2 and TRBJ2-5.

Time point indicated: newly diagnosed GD, antithyroid drugs for less than 3 months. Researchers made the TCR library from RNA that was extracted from PBMCs. This CDR3 spans 16 amino acids. The V and J ends lost 3 bases and 4 bases, in that order; junction bases with no gene match: 5. Germline V gives CDR1 SGHTA, CDR2 FQGTGA. HTBI primers from iRepertoire and Arm-PCR of CDR3 regions yielded the TCR beta libraries. TCRdb reprocessed the multiplex PCR reads via MiXCR and lists one record per CDR3 protein. The table records around 360,000 distinct CDR3 sequences, roughly 17% of them present only once. The same data also went into a second study, on T cells in Graves' hyperthyroidism and ophthalmopathy. This second report adds: The TCR CDR3 was amplified in a first-round RT-PCR using the HTBI primer set. A model built on 13 V-J features separated ophthalmopathy from stable hyperthyroidism.

This receptor was taken from a woman aged 18-29 years with Graves disease. The V and J genes are TRBV7-3 and TRBJ2-2; 10 bases match TRBD2. This sample comprised peripheral blood mononuclear cells (PBMCs), obtained at new diagnosis, from a patient treated with antithyroid drugs. The CDR3 DNA is TGTGCCAGCAGCTTGGAGCGGGGGGGCCTCACCGGGGAGCTGTTTTTT. Translated, it gives CASSLERGGLTGELFF.